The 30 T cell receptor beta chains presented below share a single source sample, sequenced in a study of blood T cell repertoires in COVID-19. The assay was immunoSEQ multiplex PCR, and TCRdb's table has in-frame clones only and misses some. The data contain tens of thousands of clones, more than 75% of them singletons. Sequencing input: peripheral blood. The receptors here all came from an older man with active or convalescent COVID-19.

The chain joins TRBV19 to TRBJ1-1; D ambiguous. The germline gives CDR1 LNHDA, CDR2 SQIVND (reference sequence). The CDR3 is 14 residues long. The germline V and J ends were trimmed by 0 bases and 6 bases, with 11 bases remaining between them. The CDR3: CASSIEEGMAEAFF. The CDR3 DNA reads TGTGCCAGTAGTATAGAGGAGGGAATGGCTGAAGCTTTCTTT.

CDR3 loop: CASTLQIGDQPQHF. The CDR3 bases are TGTGCCAGCACCCTCCAGATCGGGGATCAGCCCCAGCATTTT. The chain is built from TRBV6-5 and TRBJ1-5; D unclear. The germline V gene encodes CDR1 MNHEY and CDR2 SVGAGI. The V end was cut by 7 bases, the J end by 5 bases, with 15 bases between. The CDR3 covers 14 residues.

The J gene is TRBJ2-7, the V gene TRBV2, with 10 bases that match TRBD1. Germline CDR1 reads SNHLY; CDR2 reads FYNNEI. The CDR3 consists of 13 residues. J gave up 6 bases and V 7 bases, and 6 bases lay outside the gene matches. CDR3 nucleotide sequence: TGTGCCAGCATGGCGACAGGGGGCTTCGAGCAGTACGTC. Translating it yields CASMATGGFEQYV.

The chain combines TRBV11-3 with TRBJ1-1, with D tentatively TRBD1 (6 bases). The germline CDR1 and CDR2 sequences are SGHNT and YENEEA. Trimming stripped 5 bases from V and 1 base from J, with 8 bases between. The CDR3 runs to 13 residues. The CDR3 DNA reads TGTGCCAGCAGCGTCAGGGGGAACACTGAAGCTTTCTTT. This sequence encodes CASSVRGNTEAFF.

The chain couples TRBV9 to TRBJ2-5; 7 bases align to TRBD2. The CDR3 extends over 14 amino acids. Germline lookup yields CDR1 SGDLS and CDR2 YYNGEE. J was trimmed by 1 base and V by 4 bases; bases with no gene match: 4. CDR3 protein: CASSPIAGQETQYF. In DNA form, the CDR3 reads TGTGCCAGCAGCCCCATAGCGGGCCAAGAGACCCAGTACTTC.

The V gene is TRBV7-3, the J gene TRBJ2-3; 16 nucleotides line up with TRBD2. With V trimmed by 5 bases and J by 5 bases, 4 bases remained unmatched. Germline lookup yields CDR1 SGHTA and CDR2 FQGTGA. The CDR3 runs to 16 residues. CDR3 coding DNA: TGTGCCAGCAGCGTGGGACTAGCGGGAGGGGTAGATACGCAGTATTTT. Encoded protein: CASSVGLAGGVDTQYF.

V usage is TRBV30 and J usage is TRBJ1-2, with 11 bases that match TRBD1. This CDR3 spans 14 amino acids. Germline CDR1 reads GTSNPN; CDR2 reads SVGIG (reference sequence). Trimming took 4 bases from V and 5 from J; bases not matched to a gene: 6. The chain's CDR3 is CAWTKDRGLYGYTF. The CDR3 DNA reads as TGTGCCTGGACCAAGGACAGGGGGCTATATGGCTACACCTTC.

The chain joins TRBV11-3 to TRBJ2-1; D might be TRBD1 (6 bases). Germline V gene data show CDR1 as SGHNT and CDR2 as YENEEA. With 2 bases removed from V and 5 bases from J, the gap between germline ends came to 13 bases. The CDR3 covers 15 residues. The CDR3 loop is CASSLRQASNNEQFF. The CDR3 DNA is TGTGCCAGCAGCTTACGACAGGCCAGTAACAATGAGCAGTTCTTC.

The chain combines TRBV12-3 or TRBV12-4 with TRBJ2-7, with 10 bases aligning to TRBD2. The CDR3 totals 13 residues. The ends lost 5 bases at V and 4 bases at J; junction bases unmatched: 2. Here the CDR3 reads CASSSGGAYEQYV. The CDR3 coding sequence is TGTGCCAGCAGTAGCGGGGGGGCGTACGAGCAGTACGTC.

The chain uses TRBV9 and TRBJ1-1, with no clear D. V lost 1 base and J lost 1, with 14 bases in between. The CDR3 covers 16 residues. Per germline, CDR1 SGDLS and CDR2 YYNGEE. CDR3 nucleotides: TGTGCCAGCAGCGTATCCCCGGGGAAGTCGAACACTGAAGCTTTCTTT. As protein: CASSVSPGKSNTEAFF. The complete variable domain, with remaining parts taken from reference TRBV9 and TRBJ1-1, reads DSGVTQTPKHLITATGQRVTLRCSPRSGDLSVYWYQQSLDQGLQFLIQYYNGEERAKGNILERFSAQQFPDLHSELNLSSLELGDSALYFCASSVSPGKSNTEAFFGQGTRLTVV.

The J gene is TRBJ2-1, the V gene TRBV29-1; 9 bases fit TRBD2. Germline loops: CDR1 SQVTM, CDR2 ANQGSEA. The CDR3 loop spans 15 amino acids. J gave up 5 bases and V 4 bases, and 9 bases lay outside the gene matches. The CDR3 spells CSVVGGRALDNEQFF. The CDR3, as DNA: TGCAGCGTTGTAGGCGGGAGGGCCTTGGACAATGAGCAGTTCTTC.

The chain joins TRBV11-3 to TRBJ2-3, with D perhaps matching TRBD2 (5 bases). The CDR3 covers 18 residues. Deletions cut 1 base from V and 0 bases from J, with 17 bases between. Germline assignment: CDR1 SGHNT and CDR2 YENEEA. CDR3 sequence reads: CASSLGRRSHSSTDTQYF. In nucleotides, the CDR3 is TGTGCCAGCAGCTTAGGGCGGAGGTCCCATTCTAGCACAGATACGCAGTATTTT.

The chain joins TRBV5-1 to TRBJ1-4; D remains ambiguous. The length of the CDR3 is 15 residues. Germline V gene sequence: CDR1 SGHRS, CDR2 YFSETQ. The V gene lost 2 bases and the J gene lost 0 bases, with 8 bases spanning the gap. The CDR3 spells CASSFSGTTNEKLFF. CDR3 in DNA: TGCGCCAGCAGCTTCTCCGGGACAACTAATGAAAAACTGTTTTTT.

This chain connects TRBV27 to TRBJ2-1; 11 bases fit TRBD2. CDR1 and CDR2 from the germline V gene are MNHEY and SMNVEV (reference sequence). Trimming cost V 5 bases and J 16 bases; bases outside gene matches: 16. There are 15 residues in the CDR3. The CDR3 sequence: CASSLLAGGPGRQFF. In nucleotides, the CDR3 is TGTGCCAGCAGTCTCCTAGCGGGAGGACCCGGAAGGCAATTCTTC.

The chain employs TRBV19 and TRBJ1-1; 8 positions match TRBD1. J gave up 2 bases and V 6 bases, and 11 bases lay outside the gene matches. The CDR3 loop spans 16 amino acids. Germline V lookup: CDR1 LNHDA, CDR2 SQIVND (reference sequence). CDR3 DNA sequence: TGTGCCAGTAGGGGAGGACAGGGAACCAGCAACACTGAAGCTTTCTTT. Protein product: CASRGGQGTSNTEAFF.

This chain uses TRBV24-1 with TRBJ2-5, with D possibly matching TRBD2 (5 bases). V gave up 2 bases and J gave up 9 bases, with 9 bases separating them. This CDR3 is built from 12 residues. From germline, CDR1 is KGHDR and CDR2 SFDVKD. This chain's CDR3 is CATSDSLGAQYF. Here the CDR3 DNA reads TGTGCCACCAGTGATTCCCTCGGGGCCCAGTACTTC.

For the CDR3, the DNA is TGCGCCAGCAGCCCCTCGACAGGAGATCAGCCCCAGCATTTT. As protein: CASSPSTGDQPQHF. V and J are TRBV5-1 and TRBJ1-5; D possibly corresponds to TRBD1 (6 bases). CDR3 size: 14 residues. Germline assignment: CDR1 SGHRS and CDR2 YFSETQ. V lost 4 bases and J lost 5, with 13 bases in between. Full variable domain (remainder filled in from reference TRBV5-1 and TRBJ1-5): KAGVTQTPRYLIKTRGQQVTLSCSPISGHRSVSWYQQTPGQGLQFLFEYFSETQRNKGNFPGRFSGRQFSNSRSEMNVSTLELGDSALYLCASSPSTGDQPQHFGDGTRLSIL.

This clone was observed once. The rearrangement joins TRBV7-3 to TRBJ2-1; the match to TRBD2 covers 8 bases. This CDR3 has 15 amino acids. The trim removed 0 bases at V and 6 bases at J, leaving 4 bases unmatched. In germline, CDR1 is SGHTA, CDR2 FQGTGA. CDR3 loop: CASSLTRGAPNEQFF. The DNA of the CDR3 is TGTGCCAGCAGCTTAACGCGGGGGGCTCCCAATGAGCAGTTCTTC.

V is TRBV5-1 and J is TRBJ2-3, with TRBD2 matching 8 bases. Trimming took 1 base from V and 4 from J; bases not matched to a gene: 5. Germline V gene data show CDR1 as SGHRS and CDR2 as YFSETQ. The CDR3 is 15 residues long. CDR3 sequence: CASSLMGLVADTQYF. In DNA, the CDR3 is TGCGCCAGCAGCTTGATGGGACTAGTGGCAGATACGCAGTATTTT.

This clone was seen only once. CDR3 in amino acids: CASSLSGRTDTQYF. The CDR3 DNA reads as TGCGCCAGCAGCTTGAGCGGGAGAACAGATACGCAGTATTTT. The chain employs TRBV5-1 and TRBJ2-3; 8 bases fit TRBD2. The CDR3 contains 14 residues. CDR1 SGHRS and CDR2 YFSETQ come from the germline V gene. Trimming took 1 base from V and 3 from J; bases not matched to a gene: 1.

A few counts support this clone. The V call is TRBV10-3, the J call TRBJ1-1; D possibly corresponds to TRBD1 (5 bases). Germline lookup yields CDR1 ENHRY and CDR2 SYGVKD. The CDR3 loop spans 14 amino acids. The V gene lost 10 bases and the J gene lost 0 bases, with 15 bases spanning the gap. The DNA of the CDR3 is TGTGCCAGCAGAGAGGACATAGTGAACACTGAAGCTTTCTTT. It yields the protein CASREDIVNTEAFF.

The CDR3 DNA follows: TGTGCCAGCGGCCAGCGGGGGGCGATCCAAGAGACCCAGTACTTC. This sequence encodes CASGQRGAIQETQYF. V is TRBV6-2 or TRBV6-3 and J is TRBJ2-5; 9 nucleotides align to TRBD2. Trimming removed 8 bases from V and 1 base from J; junction bases left unmatched: 8. The CDR3 contains 15 residues. From germline, CDR1 is MNHEY and CDR2 SVGEGT.

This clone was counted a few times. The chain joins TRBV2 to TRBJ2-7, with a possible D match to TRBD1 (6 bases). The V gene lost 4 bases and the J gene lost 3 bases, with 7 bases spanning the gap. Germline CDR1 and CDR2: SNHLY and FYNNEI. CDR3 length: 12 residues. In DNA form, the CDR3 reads TGTGCCAGCAGTGCGGACAGCTACGAGCAGTACGTC. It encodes CASSADSYEQYV.

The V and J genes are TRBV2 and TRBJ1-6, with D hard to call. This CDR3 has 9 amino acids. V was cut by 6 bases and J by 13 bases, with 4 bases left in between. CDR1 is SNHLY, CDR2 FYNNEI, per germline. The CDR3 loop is CASSLPLHF. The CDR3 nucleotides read TGTGCCAGCAGCCTGCCCCTCCACTTT. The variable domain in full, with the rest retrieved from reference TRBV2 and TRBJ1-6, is EPEVTQTPSHQVTQMGQEVILRCVPISNHLYFYWYRQILGQKVEFLVSFYNNEISEKSEIFDDQFSVERPDGSNFTLKIRSTKLEDSAMYFCASSLPLHFGNGTRLTVT.

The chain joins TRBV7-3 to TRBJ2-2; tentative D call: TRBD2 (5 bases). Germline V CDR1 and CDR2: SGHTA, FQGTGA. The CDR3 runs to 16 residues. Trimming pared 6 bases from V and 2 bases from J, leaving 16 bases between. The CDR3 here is CASSNNGGRNTGELFF. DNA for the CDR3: TGTGCCAGCAGTAACAATGGAGGCAGAAACACCGGGGAGCTGTTTTTT. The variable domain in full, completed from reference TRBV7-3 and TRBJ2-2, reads GAGVSQTPSNKVTEKGKYVELRCDPISGHTALYWYRQSLGQGPEFLIYFQGTGAADDSGLPNDRFFAVRPEGSVSTLKIQRTERGDSAVYLCASSNNGGRNTGELFFGEGSRLTVL.

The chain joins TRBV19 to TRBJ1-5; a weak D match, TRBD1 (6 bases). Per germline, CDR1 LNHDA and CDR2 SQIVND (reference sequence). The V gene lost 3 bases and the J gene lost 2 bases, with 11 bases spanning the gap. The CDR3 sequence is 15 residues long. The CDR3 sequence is CASSIGGRGNQPQHF. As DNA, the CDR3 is TGTGCCAGTAGTATTGGGGGCAGGGGCAATCAGCCCCAGCATTTT.

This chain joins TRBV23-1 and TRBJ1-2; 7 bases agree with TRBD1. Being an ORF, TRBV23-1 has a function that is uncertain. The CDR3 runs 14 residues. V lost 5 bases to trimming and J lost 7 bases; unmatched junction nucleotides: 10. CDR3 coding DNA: TGCGCCAGCAGTAATACAGGGGCGCAGGGTGGCTACACCTTC. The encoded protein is CASSNTGAQGGYTF.

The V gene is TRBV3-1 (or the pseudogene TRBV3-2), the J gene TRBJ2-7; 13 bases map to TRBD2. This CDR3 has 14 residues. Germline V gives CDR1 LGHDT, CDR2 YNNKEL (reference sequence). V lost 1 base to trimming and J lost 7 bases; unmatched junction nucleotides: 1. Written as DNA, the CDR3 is TGTGCCAGCAGCCAAGCGGGACTAGCGGGGGAGCAGTACGTC. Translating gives CASSQAGLAGEQYV.

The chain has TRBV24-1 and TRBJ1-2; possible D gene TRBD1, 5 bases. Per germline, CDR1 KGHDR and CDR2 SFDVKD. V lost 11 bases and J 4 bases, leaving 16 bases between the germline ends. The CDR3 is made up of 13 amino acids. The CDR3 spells CAIRDSNSYGYTF. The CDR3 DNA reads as TGTGCCATCAGGGACTCAAATAGCTATGGCTACACCTTC.

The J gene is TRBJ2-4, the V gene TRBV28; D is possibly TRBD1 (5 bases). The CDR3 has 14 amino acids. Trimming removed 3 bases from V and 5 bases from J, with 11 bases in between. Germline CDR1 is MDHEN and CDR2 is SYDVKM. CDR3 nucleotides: TGTGCCAGCAGTTTCGGCAGGGTTGAAAACATTCAGTACTTC. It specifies CASSFGRVENIQYF.